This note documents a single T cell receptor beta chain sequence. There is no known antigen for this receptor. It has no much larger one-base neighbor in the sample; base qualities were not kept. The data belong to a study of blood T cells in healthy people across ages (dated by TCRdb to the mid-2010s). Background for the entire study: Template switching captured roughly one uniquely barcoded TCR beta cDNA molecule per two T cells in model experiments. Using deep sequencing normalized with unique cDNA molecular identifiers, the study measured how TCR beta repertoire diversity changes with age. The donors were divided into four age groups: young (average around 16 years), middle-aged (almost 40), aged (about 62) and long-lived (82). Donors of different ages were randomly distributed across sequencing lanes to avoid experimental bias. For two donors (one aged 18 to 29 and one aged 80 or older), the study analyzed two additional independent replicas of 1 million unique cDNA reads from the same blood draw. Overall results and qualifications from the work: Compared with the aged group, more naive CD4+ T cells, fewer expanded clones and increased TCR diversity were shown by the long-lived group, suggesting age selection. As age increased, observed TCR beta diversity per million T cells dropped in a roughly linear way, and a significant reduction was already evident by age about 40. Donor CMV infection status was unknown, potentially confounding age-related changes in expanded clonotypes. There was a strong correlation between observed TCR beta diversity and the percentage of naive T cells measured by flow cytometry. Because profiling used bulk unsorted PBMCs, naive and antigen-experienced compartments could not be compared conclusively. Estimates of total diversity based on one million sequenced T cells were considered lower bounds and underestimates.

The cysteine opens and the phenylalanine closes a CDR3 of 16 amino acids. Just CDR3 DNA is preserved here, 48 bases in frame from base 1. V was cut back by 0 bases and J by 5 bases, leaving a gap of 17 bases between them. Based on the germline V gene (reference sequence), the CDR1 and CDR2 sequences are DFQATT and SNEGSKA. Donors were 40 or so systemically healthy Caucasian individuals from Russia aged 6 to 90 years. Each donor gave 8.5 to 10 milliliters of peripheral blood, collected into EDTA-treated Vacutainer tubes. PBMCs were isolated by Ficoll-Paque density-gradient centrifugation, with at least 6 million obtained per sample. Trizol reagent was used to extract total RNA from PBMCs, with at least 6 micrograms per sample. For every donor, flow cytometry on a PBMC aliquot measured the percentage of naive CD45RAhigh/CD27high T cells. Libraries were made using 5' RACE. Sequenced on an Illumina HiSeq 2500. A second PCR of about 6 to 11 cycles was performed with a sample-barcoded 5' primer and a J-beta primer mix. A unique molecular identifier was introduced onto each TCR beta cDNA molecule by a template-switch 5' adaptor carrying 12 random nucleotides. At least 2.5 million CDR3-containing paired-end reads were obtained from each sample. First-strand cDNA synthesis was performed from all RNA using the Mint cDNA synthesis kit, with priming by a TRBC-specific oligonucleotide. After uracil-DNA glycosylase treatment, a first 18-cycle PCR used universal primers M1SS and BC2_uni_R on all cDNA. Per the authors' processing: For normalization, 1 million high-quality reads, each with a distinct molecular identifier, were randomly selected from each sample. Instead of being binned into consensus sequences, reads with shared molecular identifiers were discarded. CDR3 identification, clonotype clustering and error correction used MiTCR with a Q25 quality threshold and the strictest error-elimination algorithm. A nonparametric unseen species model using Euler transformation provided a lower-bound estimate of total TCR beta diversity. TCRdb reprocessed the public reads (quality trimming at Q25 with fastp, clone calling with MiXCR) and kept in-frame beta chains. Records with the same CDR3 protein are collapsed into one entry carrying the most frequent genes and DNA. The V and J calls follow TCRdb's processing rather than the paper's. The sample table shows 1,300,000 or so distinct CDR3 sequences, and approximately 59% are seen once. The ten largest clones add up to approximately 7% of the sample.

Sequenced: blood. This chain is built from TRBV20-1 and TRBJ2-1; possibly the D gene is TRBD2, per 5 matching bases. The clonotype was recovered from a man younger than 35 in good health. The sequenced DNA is TGCAGTGCTAGAGATCATCAGCGGCTTACCGACAATGAGCAGTTCTTC. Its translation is CSARDHQRLTDNEQFF.